Listed here are 23 T cell receptor beta chains from one sample, sequenced in a study of blood T cell repertoires in COVID-19. Sequenced by immunoSEQ multiplex PCR; TCRdb stores in-frame clones only, minus some. The sample lists tens of thousands of clones; approximately 88% were seen once. The sequencing sample was made of peripheral blood. The source is a human donor with active COVID-19. The donor label of this sample is uncertain.

The chain is built from TRBV7-9 and TRBJ1-5; 7 nucleotides line up with TRBD1. The CDR3 covers 14 residues. The V gene end was trimmed by 5 bases and the J gene end by 10 bases; junction bases not matched to a gene: 11. Germline lookup yields CDR1 SEHNR and CDR2 FQNEAQ (reference sequence). Here the CDR3 reads CASSRTGAEGPQHF. Here the CDR3 DNA reads TGTGCCAGCAGCCGTACAGGGGCAGAAGGTCCCCAGCATTTT.

V gene TRBV15 combines with J gene TRBJ2-2, with a weak D call TRBD2 (5 bases). V shed 1 base and J shed 9 bases, with 6 bases lying between them. The CDR3 spans 12 residues. Germline values: CDR1 LNHNV, CDR2 YYDKDF (reference sequence). In DNA, the CDR3 is TGTGCCACCAGCAGAGGGGAGAGGGAGCTGTTTTTT. As protein: CATSRGERELFF.

V and J are TRBV28 and TRBJ1-2; 7 bases match TRBD1. The CDR3 is 13 amino acids. Trimming cost V 7 bases and J 4 bases; bases outside gene matches: 6. The germline gives CDR1 MDHEN, CDR2 SYDVKM. The CDR3 DNA follows: TGTGCCAGCACTTGGGGGACAGCCTATGGCTACACCTTC. The encoded protein is CASTWGTAYGYTF.

V and J are TRBV27 and TRBJ2-1, with TRBD1 matching over 9 bases. CDR3 length equals 17 residues. Trimming removed 4 bases from V and 0 bases from J; junction bases left unmatched: 7. CDR1 and CDR2 from the germline V gene are MNHEY and SMNVEV (reference sequence). Written as DNA, the CDR3 is TGTGCCAGCAGTTCAGGACAGGGGCAGAGCTCCTACAATGAGCAGTTCTTC. Amino acid sequence: CASSSGQGQSSYNEQFF.

The CDR3 bases are TGCGCCAGCAGCTTGACCGGGACAACTCAAGAGACCCAGTACTTC. It specifies CASSLTGTTQETQYF. The chain is built from TRBV5-1 and TRBJ2-5; tentative D call: TRBD1 (6 bases). V lost 1 base, J lost 2 bases, and 12 bases lay in between. CDR1 is SGHRS and CDR2 is YFSETQ in the germline V gene. CDR3 length equals 15 residues.

The chain joins TRBV9 to TRBJ2-7; D not resolved. Trimming removed 3 bases at V and 0 bases at J, with 10 bases between. The CDR3 length is 14 residues. Per germline, CDR1 SGDLS and CDR2 YYNGEE. The CDR3: CASSGGESSYEQYF. DNA of the CDR3: TGTGCCAGCAGCGGCGGCGAGAGCTCCTACGAGCAGTACTTC. Complete variable domain (other parts from reference TRBV9 and TRBJ2-7): DSGVTQTPKHLITATGQRVTLRCSPRSGDLSVYWYQQSLDQGLQFLIQYYNGEERAKGNILERFSAQQFPDLHSELNLSSLELGDSALYFCASSGGESSYEQYFGPGTRLTVT.

The chain uses TRBV5-1 and TRBJ1-2, with D tentatively TRBD1 (5 bases). The V end lost 0 bases, the J end lost 3 bases, and 9 bases lay between the germline ends. Germline loops: CDR1 SGHRS, CDR2 YFSETQ. This CDR3 spans 14 amino acids. The DNA for the CDR3 is TGCGCCAGCAGCTTGGGACAGACACACTATGGCTACACCTTC. Translated, it gives CASSLGQTHYGYTF.

This chain joins TRBV7-2 and TRBJ1-1; D gene ambiguous. The CDR3 consists of 13 residues. Germline V gene lookup returns CDR1 SGHTA and CDR2 FQGNSA. Trimming took off 3 bases at V and 3 bases at J, with 8 bases between the two ends. The CDR3 protein is CASSFLGDTEAFF. CDR3 DNA: TGTGCCAGCAGCTTTCTAGGTGACACTGAAGCTTTCTTT.

The genes are TRBV11-1 and TRBJ2-7, with D perhaps TRBD2 (6 bases). V lost 1 base, J lost 5 bases, and 15 bases lay in between. Germline CDR1 SGHAT, CDR2 FQDESV (reference sequence). The CDR3 runs 15 residues. CDR3 coding DNA: TGTGCCAGCAGCTTAGAAGGCCGGTGGAGGGACGAGCAGTACTTC. This encodes CASSLEGRWRDEQYF. The entire variable domain, with the rest obtained from reference TRBV11-1 and TRBJ2-7, is as follows: EAEVAQSPRYKITEKSQAVAFWCDPISGHATLYWYRQILGQGPELLVQFQDESVVDDSQLPKDRFSAERLKGVDSTLKIQPAELGDSAMYLCASSLEGRWRDEQYFGPGTRLTVT.

This chain uses TRBV19 with TRBJ1-5, with unresolved D. There are 13 residues in the CDR3. Trimming stripped 7 bases from V and 2 bases from J, with 9 bases between. Germline CDR1 LNHDA, CDR2 SQIVND (reference sequence). The CDR3 sequence is CASKVRGNQPQHF. The CDR3 DNA sequence: TGTGCCAGTAAGGTTCGGGGCAATCAGCCCCAGCATTTT.

This clone was observed a few times. The V call is TRBV2, the J call TRBJ1-5; D possibly corresponds to TRBD1 (5 bases). Germline assignment: CDR1 SNHLY and CDR2 FYNNEI. V lost 6 bases and J lost 2, with 17 bases in between. The CDR3 loop spans 16 amino acids. CDR3 region: CASRPGTPGGNQPQHF. In DNA form, the CDR3 reads TGTGCCAGCAGGCCTGGGACTCCTGGGGGCAATCAGCCCCAGCATTTT.

The chain uses TRBV3-1 (or the pseudogene TRBV3-2) and TRBJ1-2, with no clear D. From germline, CDR1 is LGHDT and CDR2 YNNKEL (reference sequence). This CDR3 spans 12 amino acids. The V end was cut by 4 bases, the J end by 7 bases, with 10 bases between. This CDR3 is CASSPSGSGYTF. As DNA, the CDR3 is TGTGCCAGCAGCCCTTCCGGTTCTGGCTACACCTTC.

This clone has a handful of counts. The chain combines TRBV29-1 with TRBJ1-1; D gene unclear. CDR1 and CDR2 from the germline V gene are SQVTM and ANQGSEA. Trimming took 7 bases from V and 2 from J, leaving 14 bases between them. There are 13 residues in the CDR3. As DNA, the CDR3 is TGCAGCGCTACTCCGGGGTTCAACACTGAAGCTTTCTTT. It codes for CSATPGFNTEAFF.

This clone was seen more than once but under ten times. The chain is built from TRBV5-6 and TRBJ2-3, with 14 positions matching TRBD2. The CDR3 covers 17 residues. V lost 4 bases, J lost 3 bases, and 7 bases stayed unmatched. The germline V gene encodes CDR1 SGHDT and CDR2 YYEEEE. The CDR3 region is CASSHRLAGGGTDTQYF. CDR3 sequence (DNA): TGTGCCAGCAGCCACCGACTAGCGGGAGGGGGTACAGATACGCAGTATTTT.

In its sample, this clone was seen once. V and J are TRBV24-1 and TRBJ2-7, with D possibly matching TRBD1 (6 bases). This CDR3 spans 15 amino acids. Germline V gene lookup returns CDR1 KGHDR and CDR2 SFDVKD. V was cut by 5 bases and J by 2 bases, with 15 bases left in between. The CDR3 region has the DNA TGTGCCACCAGTGCCAGTCCAGGGGCCACCTACGAGCAGTACTTC. Its protein is CATSASPGATYEQYF.

DNA for the CDR3: TGTGCCAGCAGTAAAACGACTAGCGGGAGGGGTAATGAGCAGTTCTTC. It yields the protein CASSKTTSGRGNEQFF. The V and J genes are TRBV27 and TRBJ2-1; 14 nucleotides agree with TRBD2. Trimming at V came to 5 bases and at J to 7 bases, leaving 7 bases not matched to a gene. Germline assignment: CDR1 MNHEY and CDR2 SMNVEV (reference sequence). The CDR3 is 16 amino acids.

This clone was seen only once. The chain recombines TRBV10-1 with TRBJ2-5, with 7 positions matching TRBD2. The CDR3 is 12 residues long. V shed 9 bases, J shed 4 bases, and the junction held 5 bases outside the gene matches. Germline V gene sequence: CDR1 WNHNN, CDR2 SYGVQD (reference sequence). DNA of the CDR3: TGCGCCAGAGAGACTAGCCCAGAGACCCAGTACTTC. Translating it yields CARETSPETQYF.

The genes are TRBV6-1 and TRBJ2-7; 11 nucleotides agree with TRBD1. Trimming cost V 4 bases and J 4 bases; bases outside gene matches: 12. Germline CDR1 and CDR2: MNHNS and SASEGT. This CDR3 is 17 amino acids long. The CDR3 protein is CASSGPGQGGFLYEQYF. CDR3 nucleotides: TGTGCCAGCAGTGGGCCGGGACAGGGGGGCTTTCTTTACGAGCAGTACTTC.

This clone has just a few counts. This chain uses TRBV13 with TRBJ1-5, with D perhaps TRBD1 (5 bases). V was pared by 3 bases and J by 8 bases, with 14 bases between. There are 14 residues in the CDR3. CDR1 is PRHDT and CDR2 is FYEKMQ in the germline V gene (reference sequence). Written as DNA, the CDR3 is TGTGCCAGCAGCTTGGGGACCGGAGGGGAGCCCCAGCATTTT. Translating it yields CASSLGTGGEPQHF.

The chain links TRBV19 to TRBJ2-7; 8 bases agree with TRBD2. The CDR3 has 15 residues. The V gene's germline CDR1 is LNHDA and CDR2 SQIVND (reference sequence). V dropped 2 bases and J dropped 0; count of bases not matched to a gene: 3. The CDR3 is CASSILAGYSYEQYF. The CDR3 nucleotides read TGTGCCAGTAGTATACTAGCGGGTTACTCCTACGAGCAGTACTTC.

This chain uses TRBV18 with TRBJ2-1; D not resolved. The CDR3 has 13 residues. Trimming stripped 2 bases from V and 5 bases from J, with 7 bases between. Germline V gene sequence: CDR1 KGHSH, CDR2 LQKENI. This CDR3 is CASSPNYNNEQFF. CDR3 coding DNA: TGTGCCAGCTCACCAAACTATAACAATGAGCAGTTCTTC.

The chain is built from TRBV24-1 and TRBJ2-1, with 7 bases lining up with TRBD2. Germline CDR1 reads KGHDR; CDR2 reads SFDVKD. CDR3 size: 15 residues. J gave up 5 bases and V 2 bases, and 5 bases lay outside the gene matches. The CDR3 DNA reads as TGTGCCACCAGTGATTCATCTAGCGGTCACAATGAGCAGTTCTTC. Translation gives CATSDSSSGHNEQFF.

The chain employs TRBV6-5 and TRBJ1-2, with TRBD1 matching over 11 bases. V shed 7 bases, J shed 4 bases, and the junction held 8 bases outside the gene matches. Per the germline V gene, CDR1 is MNHEY and CDR2 is SVGAGI. This CDR3 is 15 amino acids long. CDR3 coding DNA: TGTGCCAGCAACACTGGGACAGGGGGTAGCTATGGCTACACCTTC. Residues: CASNTGTGGSYGYTF.